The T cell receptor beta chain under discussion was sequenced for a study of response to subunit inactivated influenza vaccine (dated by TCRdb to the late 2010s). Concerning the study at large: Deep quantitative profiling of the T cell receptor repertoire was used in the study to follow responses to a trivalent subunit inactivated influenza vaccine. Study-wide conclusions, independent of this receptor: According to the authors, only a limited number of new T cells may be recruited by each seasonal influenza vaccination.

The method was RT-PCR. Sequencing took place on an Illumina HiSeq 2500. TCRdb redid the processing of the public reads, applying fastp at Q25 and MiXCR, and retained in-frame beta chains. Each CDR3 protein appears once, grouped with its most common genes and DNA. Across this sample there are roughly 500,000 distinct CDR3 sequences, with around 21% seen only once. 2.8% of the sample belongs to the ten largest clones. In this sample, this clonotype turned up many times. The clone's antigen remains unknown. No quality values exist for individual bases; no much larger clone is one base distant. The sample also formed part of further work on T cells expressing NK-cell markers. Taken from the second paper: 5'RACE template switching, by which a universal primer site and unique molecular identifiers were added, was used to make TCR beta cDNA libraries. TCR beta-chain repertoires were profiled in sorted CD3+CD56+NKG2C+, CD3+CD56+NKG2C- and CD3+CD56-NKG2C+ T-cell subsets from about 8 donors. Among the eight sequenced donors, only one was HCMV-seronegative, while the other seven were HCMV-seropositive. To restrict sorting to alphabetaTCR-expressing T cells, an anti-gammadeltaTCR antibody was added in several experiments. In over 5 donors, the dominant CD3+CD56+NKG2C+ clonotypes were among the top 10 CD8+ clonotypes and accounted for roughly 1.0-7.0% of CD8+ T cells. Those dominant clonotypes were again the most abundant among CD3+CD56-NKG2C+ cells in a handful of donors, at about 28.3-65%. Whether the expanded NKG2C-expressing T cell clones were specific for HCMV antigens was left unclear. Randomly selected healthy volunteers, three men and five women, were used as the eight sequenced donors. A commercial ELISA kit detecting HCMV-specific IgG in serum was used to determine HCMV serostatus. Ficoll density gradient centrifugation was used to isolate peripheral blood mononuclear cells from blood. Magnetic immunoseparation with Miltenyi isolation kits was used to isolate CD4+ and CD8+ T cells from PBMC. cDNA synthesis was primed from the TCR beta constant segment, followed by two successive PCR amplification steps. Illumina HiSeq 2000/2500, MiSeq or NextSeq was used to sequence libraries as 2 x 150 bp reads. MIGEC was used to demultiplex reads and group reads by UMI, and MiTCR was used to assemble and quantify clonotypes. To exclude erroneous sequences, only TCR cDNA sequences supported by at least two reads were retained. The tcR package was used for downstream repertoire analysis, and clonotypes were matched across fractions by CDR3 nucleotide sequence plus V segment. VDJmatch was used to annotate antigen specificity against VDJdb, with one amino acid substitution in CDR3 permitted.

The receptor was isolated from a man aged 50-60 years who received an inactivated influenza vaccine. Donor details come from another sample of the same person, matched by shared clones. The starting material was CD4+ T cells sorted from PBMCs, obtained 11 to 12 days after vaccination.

The encoded CDR3 is CSASRDTGATEAFF. In nucleotide form, the sequence is TGCAGTGCTAGTAGGGATACAGGGGCCACTGAAGCTTTCTTT. Recombination connected TRBV20-1 to TRBJ1-1; TRBD1 aligns with 7 central bases. Its CDR3 holds 14 amino acids, cysteine through phenylalanine. Of all the DNA, just the CDR3 is kept, 42 bases in frame from base 1. From a lookup of the germline V gene (reference sequence), CDR1 and CDR2 are DFQATT and SNEGSKA. V is pruned by 3 bases and J by 4 bases, leaving 8 bases of the junction without a gene match.